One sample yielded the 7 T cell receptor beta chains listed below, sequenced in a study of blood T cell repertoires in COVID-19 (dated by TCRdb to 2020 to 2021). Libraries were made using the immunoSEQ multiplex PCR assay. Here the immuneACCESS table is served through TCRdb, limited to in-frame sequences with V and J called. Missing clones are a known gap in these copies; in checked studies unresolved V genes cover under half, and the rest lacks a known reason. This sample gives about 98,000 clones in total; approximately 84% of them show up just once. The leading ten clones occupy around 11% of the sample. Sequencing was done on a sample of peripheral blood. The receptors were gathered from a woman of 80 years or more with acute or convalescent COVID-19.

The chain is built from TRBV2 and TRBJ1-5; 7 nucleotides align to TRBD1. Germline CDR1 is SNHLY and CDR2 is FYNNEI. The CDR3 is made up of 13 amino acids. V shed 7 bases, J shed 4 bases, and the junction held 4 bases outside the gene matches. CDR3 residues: CASMGDRNQPQHF. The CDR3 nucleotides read TGTGCCAGCATGGGGGACAGAAATCAGCCCCAGCATTTT.

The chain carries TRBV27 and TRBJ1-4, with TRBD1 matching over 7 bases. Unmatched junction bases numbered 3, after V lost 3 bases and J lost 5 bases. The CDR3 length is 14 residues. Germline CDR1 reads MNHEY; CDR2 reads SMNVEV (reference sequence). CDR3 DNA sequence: TGTGCCAGCAGTTTCAGGGGGTCAAATGAAAAACTGTTTTTT. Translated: CASSFRGSNEKLFF. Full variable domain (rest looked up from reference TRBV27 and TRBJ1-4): EAQVTQNPRYLITVTGKKLTVTCSQNMNHEYMSWYRQDPGLGLRQIYYSMNVEVTDKGDVPEGYKVSRKEKRNFPLILESPSPNQTSLYFCASSFRGSNEKLFFGSGTQLSVL.

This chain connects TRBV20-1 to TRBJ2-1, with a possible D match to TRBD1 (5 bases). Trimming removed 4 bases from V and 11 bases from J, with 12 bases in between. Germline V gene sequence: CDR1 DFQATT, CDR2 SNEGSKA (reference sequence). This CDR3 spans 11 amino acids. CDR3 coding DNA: TGCAGTGCTACCTCAGGACAACAGCAGTTCTTC. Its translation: CSATSGQQQFF.

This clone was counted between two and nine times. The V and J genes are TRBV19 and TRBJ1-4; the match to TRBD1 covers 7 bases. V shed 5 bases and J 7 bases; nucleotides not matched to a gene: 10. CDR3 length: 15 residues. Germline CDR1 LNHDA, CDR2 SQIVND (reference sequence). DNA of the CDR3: TGTGCCAGTAGTTTACAGGGGAAAAGGAGTGAAAAACTGTTTTTT. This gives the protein CASSLQGKRSEKLFF.

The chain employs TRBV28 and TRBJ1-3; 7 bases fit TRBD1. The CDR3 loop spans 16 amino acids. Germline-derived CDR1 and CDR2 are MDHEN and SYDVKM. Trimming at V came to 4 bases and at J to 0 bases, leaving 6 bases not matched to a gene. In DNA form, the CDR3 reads TGTGCCAGCAGTTCCCGGGACAGCCCCTCTGGAAACACCATATATTTT. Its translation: CASSSRDSPSGNTIYF.

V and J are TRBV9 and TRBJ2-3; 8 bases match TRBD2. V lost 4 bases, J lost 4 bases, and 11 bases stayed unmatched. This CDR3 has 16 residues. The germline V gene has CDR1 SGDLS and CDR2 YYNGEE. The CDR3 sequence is CASSSVGTSNADTQYF. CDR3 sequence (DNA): TGTGCCAGCAGCTCAGTAGGGACTAGTAATGCAGATACGCAGTATTTT. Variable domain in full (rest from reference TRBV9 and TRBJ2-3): DSGVTQTPKHLITATGQRVTLRCSPRSGDLSVYWYQQSLDQGLQFLIQYYNGEERAKGNILERFSAQQFPDLHSELNLSSLELGDSALYFCASSSVGTSNADTQYFGPGTRLTVL.

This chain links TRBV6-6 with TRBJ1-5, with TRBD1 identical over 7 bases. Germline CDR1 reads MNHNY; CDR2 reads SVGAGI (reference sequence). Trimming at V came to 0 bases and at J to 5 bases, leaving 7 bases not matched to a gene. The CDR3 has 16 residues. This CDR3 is CASSYSRAGGDQPQHF. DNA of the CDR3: TGTGCCAGCAGTTACTCGAGAGCAGGGGGTGATCAGCCCCAGCATTTT.